Following are 18 T cell receptor beta chains from one sample sequenced in a study of T cells in Graves' hyperthyroidism and ophthalmopathy (dated by TCRdb to between 2018 and 2020). The receptor library was made with multiplex PCR. The listed sequencing device is Illumina HiSeq 2000. Amplification of TCR beta CDR3 regions was carried out from RNA transcripts. A first-round RT-PCR of the TCR CDR3 used the HTBI primer set with the Qiagen OneStep RT-PCR kit. TCRdb passed the public sequencing reads through fastp at Q25 and MiXCR, retaining productive beta sequences. Each entry is one CDR3 protein sequence, shown with its most common DNA and genes. The sample profile shows hundreds of thousands of distinct CDR3 sequences; just under 20% of them were found once. Clones ranked in the top ten supply 47% of the sample. Sequenced: blood. The receptors derive from a man aged 40-49 years with Graves' ophthalmopathy.

This chain connects TRBV2 to TRBJ2-4; D is undetermined. Germline assignment: CDR1 SNHLY and CDR2 FYNNEI. The CDR3 totals 16 residues. V was trimmed by 6 bases and J by 0 bases, leaving 15 bases between them. CDR3 sequence reads: CASSLVVGLAKNIQYF. The CDR3 DNA sequence: TGTGCCAGCAGCCTGGTGGTAGGATTAGCCAAAAACATTCAGTACTTC. The variable domain in full, with the rest retrieved from reference TRBV2 and TRBJ2-4, is EPEVTQTPSHQVTQMGQEVILRCVPISNHLYFYWYRQILGQKVEFLVSFYNNEISEKSEIFDDQFSVERPDGSNFTLKIRSTKLEDSAMYFCASSLVVGLAKNIQYFGAGTRLSVL.

The chain carries TRBV20-1 and TRBJ2-3; D remains unclear. Per germline, CDR1 DFQATT and CDR2 SNEGSKA (reference sequence). The germline V and J ends were trimmed by 6 bases and 2 bases, with 18 bases remaining between them. The CDR3 length is 15 residues. The CDR3 loop reads CSAPYIAQTTDTQYF. CDR3 sequence (DNA): TGCAGTGCCCCGTATATTGCTCAAACCACAGATACGCAGTATTTT.

The rearrangement uses TRBV28 and TRBJ1-3; D perhaps matches TRBD1 (5 bases). CDR1 and CDR2 (germline): MDHEN, SYDVKM. The V end was cut by 4 bases, the J end by 4 bases, with 14 bases between. The CDR3 consists of 15 residues. The CDR3 here is CASSSLGTAGNTIYF. Here the CDR3 DNA reads TGTGCCAGCAGTTCCTTAGGGACGGCAGGAAACACCATATATTTT.

The chain joins TRBV20-1 to TRBJ1-2; unclear D gene. This CDR3 contains 12 residues. CDR1 and CDR2 (germline): DFQATT, SNEGSKA (reference sequence). V lost 0 bases, J lost 2 bases, and 4 bases lay in between. CDR3 residues: CSARDTNYGYTF. The CDR3 DNA is TGCAGTGCTAGAGACACAAACTATGGCTACACCTTC.

This clonotype was counted ten times or more. The V gene is TRBV20-1, the J gene TRBJ2-1; possible D gene TRBD2, 6 bases. There are 14 residues in the CDR3. V lost 7 bases to trimming and J lost 0 bases, with 13 bases between them. The germline V gene encodes CDR1 DFQATT and CDR2 SNEGSKA (reference sequence). This CDR3 reads CSGTSLSSYNEQFF. The CDR3 region has the DNA TGCAGTGGAACTAGCCTTAGCTCCTACAATGAGCAGTTCTTC.

This clonotype was counted many times. V is TRBV11-2 and J is TRBJ2-5, with D tentatively TRBD1 or TRBD2 (5 bases each). V shed 0 bases and J shed 3 bases, with 17 bases lying between them. The CDR3 contains 17 residues. Germline V gene sequence: CDR1 SGHAT, CDR2 FQNNGV. DNA of the CDR3: TGTGCCAGCAGCTTAGACGGGGCAGCGTTCGCCAAAGAGACCCAGTACTTC. Translated: CASSLDGAAFAKETQYF.

This clonotype was found a few times. This chain connects TRBV3-1 to TRBJ1-2; a weak D match, TRBD1 (5 bases). Trimming stripped 5 bases from V and 2 bases from J, with 18 bases between. CDR3 size: 16 residues. Germline V gene data show CDR1 as LGHDT and CDR2 as YNNKEL (reference sequence). The CDR3 bases are TGTGCCAGCAGCTCACTTCCGGGACCGCTGAACTATGGCTACACCTTC. This sequence encodes CASSSLPGPLNYGYTF.

V is TRBV7-8 and J is TRBJ1-2; D possibly corresponds to TRBD1 (6 bases). CDR1 and CDR2 from the germline V gene are SGHVS and FQNEAQ. The length of the CDR3 is 16 residues. The V and J ends lost 4 bases and 6 bases respectively, with 21 bases between them. CDR3 amino acids: CASSSIPGHPRDGYTF. Written as DNA, the CDR3 is TGTGCCAGCAGCTCAATTCCGGGACACCCTCGGGATGGCTACACCTTC.

This clonotype turned up a few times. This chain uses TRBV5-4 with TRBJ2-4; TRBD1 matches at 8 bases. Germline assignment: CDR1 SGHNT and CDR2 YYREEE (reference sequence). Trimming cost V 1 base and J 6 bases; bases outside gene matches: 6. This CDR3 is built from 15 residues. The CDR3 DNA reads as TGTGCCAGCAGCTTGCCAGGGGGCGCTGGAAACATTCAGTACTTC. This codes for CASSLPGGAGNIQYF.

This clonotype has a count of ten or more. The rearrangement joins TRBV20-1 to TRBJ2-7, with 8 positions matching TRBD1. The CDR3 has 15 amino acids. CDR1 is DFQATT, CDR2 SNEGSKA, per germline (reference sequence). The J segment lost 6 bases and the V segment lost 8 bases, leaving 18 bases of the junction unmatched. CDR3 nucleotide sequence: TGCAGTACTTACCCCCGGACAGGGATAGTTATCGAGCAGTACTTC. Translated: CSTYPRTGIVIEQYF.

J is TRBJ2-7 and V is TRBV5-6; unclear D gene. The CDR3 covers 11 residues. Deletions cut 4 bases from V and 7 bases from J, with 9 bases between. CDR1 and CDR2 from the germline V gene are SGHDT and YYEEEE. The CDR3 nucleotides read TGTGCCAGCAGCACCGAAGGTGAGCAGTACTTC. Its translation: CASSTEGEQYF.

The chain joins TRBV27 to TRBJ2-5; tentatively, D is TRBD1 (6 bases). V lost 3 bases and J 5 bases, leaving 13 bases between the germline ends. The CDR3 runs 14 residues. Germline V CDR1 and CDR2: MNHEY, SMNVEV (reference sequence). CDR3 in DNA: TGTGCCAGCAGTTTGGGACATCCCGGGGAGACCCAGTACTTC. It codes for CASSLGHPGETQYF.

This clonotype was counted many times. V gene TRBV7-2 combines with J gene TRBJ2-7; perhaps TRBD2 as D (5 bases). In germline, CDR1 is SGHTA, CDR2 FQGNSA. V lost 5 bases to trimming and J lost 7 bases, with 18 bases between them. The CDR3 runs 14 residues. The CDR3 sequence is CASSPRTGILEQYF. The CDR3 DNA reads as TGTGCCAGCAGCCCCCGGACGGGAATCCTGGAGCAGTACTTC.

This clonotype appeared a few times. This chain joins TRBV9 and TRBJ2-2; TRBD1 matches at 7 bases. The V gene's germline CDR1 is SGDLS and CDR2 YYNGEE. V lost 0 bases and J lost 6; bases outside the gene matches: 2. The CDR3 has 14 amino acids. In DNA form, the CDR3 reads TGTGCCAGCAGCGTAGGACAGGGAGCCGGGGAGCTGTTTTTT. Translation gives CASSVGQGAGELFF.

Details on this clonotype: A much bigger clone sits one base away, suggesting this may be a read error. The V call is TRBV2, the J call TRBJ2-5; D perhaps matches TRBD1 (6 bases). CDR3 length equals 13 residues. Trimming removed 3 bases from V and 9 bases from J, with 14 bases in between. The germline gives CDR1 SNHLY, CDR2 FYNNEI. The CDR3 nucleotides are TGTGCCAGCAGTGATAGGGGGACGGAGGCCCAGTACTTC. Its translation: CASSDRGTEAQYF. Based on the CDR3 plus reference TRBV2 and TRBJ2-5, the full variable domain is EPEVTQTPSHQVTQMGQEVILRCVPISNHLYFYWYRQILGQKVEFLVSFYNNEISEKSEIFDDQFSVERPDGSNFTLKIRSTKLEDSAMYFCASSDRGTEAQYFGPGTRLLVL.

This clonotype was observed at least ten times. This sequence joins TRBV13 and TRBJ1-2; the D gene is possibly TRBD1 (5 bases). Trimming shortened V by 0 bases and J by 4 bases, and 15 bases separated the two germline ends. The CDR3 has 16 amino acids. Looked up from germline, CDR1 is PRHDT and CDR2 is FYEKMQ (reference sequence). CDR3 sequence reads: CASSLGRTPQRYGYTF. CDR3 nucleotides: TGTGCCAGCAGCTTAGGCCGGACACCGCAACGCTATGGCTACACCTTC.

This clonotype was counted only a few times. V and J are TRBV7-9 and TRBJ2-1; a possible D gene is TRBD1 (5 bases). The CDR3 loop spans 16 amino acids. Trimming shortened V by 3 bases and J by 1 base, and 13 bases separated the two germline ends. CDR1 and CDR2 (germline): SEHNR, FQNEAQ (reference sequence). This CDR3 is CASSFYGKGSYNEQFF. CDR3 nucleotides: TGTGCCAGCAGCTTTTATGGTAAGGGGTCCTACAATGAGCAGTTCTTC.

This clonotype was observed many times. The V call is TRBV12-3 or TRBV12-4, the J call TRBJ2-1; possibly TRBD2 for D (5 bases). The CDR3 length is 15 residues. Trimming removed 5 bases from V and 4 bases from J, with 15 bases in between. CDR3 sequence: CASSTRARGYNEQFF. The CDR3 DNA reads as TGTGCCAGCAGTACCCGGGCCCGGGGTTACAATGAGCAGTTCTTC.